The clone carrying this T cell receptor (beta chain) was recorded many times. TCRdb analysed the 5' RACE reads with MiXCR anew, one entry per CDR3 protein. The repertoire holds about 690,000 distinct CDR3 sequences, with roughly 6% as singletons. The data belong to a study of identical twins. The length of the CDR3 is 13 residues. CDR1 is MGHDK and CDR2 is SYGVNS in the germline V gene. Germline trimming cut 4 bases from V and 4 bases from J; bases unmatched to any gene: 4. The sequenced sample was naive T cells sorted from blood. The V call is TRBV25-1, the J call TRBJ2-7; 7 bases line up with TRBD1. The sequence came from a man between 18 and 29 years old in good health. CDR3 in amino acids: CASSGGGRYEQYF. CDR3 coding DNA: TGTGCCAGCAGTGGAGGGGGCCGGTACGAGCAGTACTTC.